A selection of T cell receptor beta chains follows, all from one sample in a study of spatial heterogeneity in lung cancer. TCRdb re-derived calls from the 5' RACE reads in MiXCR, one entry per CDR3 protein. The data hold roughly 80,000 distinct CDR3 sequences, with roughly 12% observed a single time. The sequencing used PBMCs, collected at surgery. The receptors here all came from a male donor with early-stage non-small cell lung cancer. Both conserved end residues are part of each CDR3. Fields, in order: CDR3 protein, CDR3 DNA, J gene, D gene, clone size, V gene. The D gene is left open where the match is weak. Part of the rows lack a size; the others show once, few, many or a class for expanded clones.

CASGDSTGELFF	TGTGCTAGTGGTGACAGCACCGGGGAGCTGTTTTTT	TRBJ2-2	-	-	TRBV12-5
CASSYDRGRQPQHF	TGTGCCAGCAGCTACGACAGGGGAAGGCAGCCCCAGCATTTT	TRBJ1-5	TRBD1	many	TRBV5-6
CASSPPGQGGNEQYF	TGTGCCAGCAGCCCCCCCGGGCAGGGAGGGAACGAGCAGTACTTC	TRBJ2-7	TRBD2	-	TRBV7-9
CASSLEASLRSGELFF	TGTGCCAGCAGCTTGGAGGCTAGTCTGAGATCCGGGGAGCTGTTTTTT	TRBJ2-2	-	-	TRBV7-3
CASSLAGFEQYF	TGCGCCAGCAGCTTGGCGGGATTCGAGCAGTACTTC	TRBJ2-7	-	-	TRBV5-1
CASIGLVTDTQYF	TGCGCCAGCATCGGACTAGTCACAGATACGCAGTATTTT	TRBJ2-3	TRBD2	-	TRBV5-1
CATGGPTNTGELFF	TGTGCCACGGGGGGGCCAACGAACACCGGGGAGCTGTTTTTT	TRBJ2-2	-	few	TRBV24-1
CASSQSGPGNEQFF	TGTGCCAGCAGCCAGAGTGGGCCAGGAAATGAGCAGTTCTTC	TRBJ2-1	-	-	TRBV3-1
CASSEMGGPNQPQHF	TGTGCCAGTAGTGAGATGGGAGGGCCCAATCAGCCCCAGCATTTT	TRBJ1-5	-	few	TRBV19
CASSGGNDYGYTF	TGTGCCAGTAGCGGCGGGAATGACTATGGCTACACCTTC	TRBJ1-2	-	few	TRBV19
CASSKPERGTEAFF	TGCGCCAGCAGCAAACCGGAGCGGGGGACTGAAGCTTTCTTT	TRBJ1-1	-	-	TRBV4-1
CASSLEGGTEAFF	TGCGCCAGCAGCTTAGAGGGTGGCACTGAAGCTTTCTTT	TRBJ1-1	-	few	TRBV5-1
CASSFAGGDEQYF	TGCGCCAGCAGCTTCGCAGGAGGAGACGAGCAGTACTTC	TRBJ2-7	-	-	TRBV5-1
CSARDLTSGITDTQYF	TGCAGTGCTAGAGATCTTACTAGCGGTATCACAGATACGCAGTATTTT	TRBJ2-3	TRBD2	-	TRBV20-1
CSAKPSTGGLQPQHF	TGCAGTGCTAAACCTAGCACAGGGGGATTACAGCCCCAGCATTTT	TRBJ1-5	TRBD1	medium-sized	TRBV20-1
CAWSKWNQPQHF	TGTGCCTGGAGTAAGTGGAATCAGCCCCAGCATTTT	TRBJ1-5	-	-	TRBV30
CASIGDHANTGELFF	TGTGCCAGTATAGGGGACCATGCGAACACCGGGGAGCTGTTTTTT	TRBJ2-2	-	once	TRBV19
CASSFAGQGFTGELFF	TGTGCCAGCAGCTTCGCCGGGCAGGGTTTCACCGGGGAGCTGTTTTTT	TRBJ2-2	-	few	TRBV7-9
CASSQGTSGIYEQYF	TGCGCCAGCAGCCAAGGGACTAGCGGTATCTACGAGCAGTACTTC	TRBJ2-7	TRBD2	-	TRBV5-1
CASSRAATGTNYGYTF	TGTGCCAGCTCACGGGCCGCAACGGGGACTAACTATGGCTACACCTTC	TRBJ1-2	-	many	TRBV18
CASSHQNTIYF	TGTGCCAGCAGCCACCAAAACACCATATATTTT	TRBJ1-3	-	many	TRBV6-6
CASSLRGENTEAFF	TGTGCCAGCAGTTTACGGGGAGAAAACACTGAAGCTTTCTTT	TRBJ1-1	-	many	TRBV12-3/TRBV12-4
CASTNLGYGETQYF	TGTGCCAGCACCAATTTGGGTTATGGGGAGACCCAGTACTTC	TRBJ2-5	-	-	TRBV7-2
CASSWVGGASGEKLFF	TGTGCCAGCAGCTGGGTAGGGGGCGCTTCGGGAGAAAAACTGTTTTTT	TRBJ1-4	TRBD1	few	TRBV7-2